A single sample is the source of the 9 T cell receptor beta chains below, sequenced in a study of blood T cells in healthy people across ages. Primed by a sample-barcoded 5' primer and a J-beta primer mix, a second PCR proceeded for about 7 to 11 cycles. Each CDR3 protein is one row after TCRdb ran MiXCR on the 5' RACE reads. Among hundreds of thousands of distinct CDR3 sequences, more than 40% were seen once, and the ten largest hold 20% to 25%. Source material: blood. These TCRs come from a woman between 55 and 75 years old in good health.

J is TRBJ1-2 and V is TRBV3-1; no definite D call. The CDR3 is 16 amino acids. Germline CDR1 is LGHDT and CDR2 is YNNKEL (reference sequence). V lost 0 bases to trimming and J lost 2 bases, with 13 bases between them. This chain's CDR3 is CASSQDVVGINYGYTF. The CDR3 nucleotides are TGTGCCAGCAGCCAAGATGTGGTCGGGATAAACTATGGCTACACCTTC.

The chain is built from TRBV3-1 and TRBJ1-4, with a tentative D call TRBD1 (5 bases). V was pared by 4 bases and J by 8 bases, with 20 bases between. Per the germline V gene, CDR1 is LGHDT and CDR2 is YNNKEL (reference sequence). The length of the CDR3 is 16 residues. The CDR3 DNA reads as TGTGCCAGCAGCCCGATGACAGCCCTACCAGGCGAAAAACTGTTTTTT. Its translation is CASSPMTALPGEKLFF.

The J gene is TRBJ2-1, the V gene TRBV4-2; 8 bases are shared with TRBD1. Germline CDR1 and CDR2: LGHNA and YNFKEQ. This CDR3 comprises 15 residues. After removal of 0 bases from V and 10 bases from J, the junction contained 8 bases not matched to a gene. The CDR3 region is CASSQDQGAYVEQFF. CDR3 bases: TGTGCCAGCAGCCAAGATCAGGGGGCCTACGTGGAGCAGTTCTTC.

The chain employs TRBV13 and TRBJ2-3, with D perhaps matching TRBD2 (6 bases). The CDR3 runs to 14 residues. CDR1 and CDR2 from the germline V gene are PRHDT and FYEKMQ (reference sequence). Deletions cut 5 bases from V and 6 bases from J, with 15 bases between. The CDR3 protein is CASSPQTSWDTQYF. In nucleotides, the CDR3 is TGTGCCAGCAGCCCCCAGACTAGTTGGGATACGCAGTATTTT.

The rearrangement joins TRBV20-1 to TRBJ2-1; D remains ambiguous. The CDR3 sequence is 18 residues long. V gave up 3 bases and J gave up 5 bases, with 26 bases separating them. Per the germline V gene, CDR1 is DFQATT and CDR2 is SNEGSKA (reference sequence). The CDR3 DNA reads as TGCAGTGCTAGCCCCCTCTACGGCCTGGCTCCCATGAACAATGAGCAGTTCTTC. Translated, it gives CSASPLYGLAPMNNEQFF.

This chain connects TRBV2 to TRBJ2-1, with a possible D match to TRBD2 (6 bases). The CDR3 is 15 amino acids. Deletions cut 3 bases from V and 8 bases from J, with 17 bases between. The germline V gene has CDR1 SNHLY and CDR2 FYNNEI. CDR3 bases: TGTGCCAGCAGTGAGGGAGGCTCCCCCTTGGATGAGCAGTTCTTC. Translation: CASSEGGSPLDEQFF.

The chain employs TRBV9 and TRBJ2-2, with 10 positions matching TRBD2. The CDR3 is 18 amino acids. The junction had 10 bases not matched to a gene; V was cut back by 2 bases and J by 3 bases. Germline CDR1 and CDR2: SGDLS and YYNGEE. In DNA, the CDR3 is TGTGCCAGCAGCGTTCTAGCGGGAGACAATGGCGACACCGGGGAGCTGTTTTTT. This encodes CASSVLAGDNGDTGELFF.

Of note for this clonotype: This sequence may be a read error, since a much larger clone differs from it by one base. V and J are TRBV7-2 and TRBJ1-2; the D gene is possibly TRBD1 (6 bases). The V end lost 5 bases, the J end lost 2 bases, and 9 bases lay between the germline ends. The length of the CDR3 is 13 residues. Looked up from germline, CDR1 is SGHTA and CDR2 is FQGNSA. CDR3 loop: CASSHQGNYGYTF. The DNA of the CDR3 is TGTGCCAGCAGCCATCAGGGGAACTATGGCTACACCTTC. The entire variable domain, with the rest obtained from reference TRBV7-2 and TRBJ1-2, is as follows: GAGVSQSPSNKVTEKGKDVELRCDPISGHTALYWYRQSLGQGLEFLIYFQGNSAPDKSGLPSDRFSAERTGGSVSTLTIQRTQQEDSAVYLCASSHQGNYGYTFGSGTRLTVV.

Worth noting for this clonotype: One base away lies a much larger clone, so this may be a sequencing read error. The V and J genes are TRBV6-5 and TRBJ2-4; 13 bases are shared with TRBD2. The DNA end lines up better with TRBJ2-7; the J call may be wrong. This CDR3 has 16 amino acids. CDR1 is MNHEY, CDR2 SVGAGI, per germline. The chain's CDR3 is CASNKNGLAGVSEQYF. CDR3 DNA sequence: TGTGCCAGCAACAAGAATGGACTAGCGGGAGTCTCCGAGCAGTACTTC.